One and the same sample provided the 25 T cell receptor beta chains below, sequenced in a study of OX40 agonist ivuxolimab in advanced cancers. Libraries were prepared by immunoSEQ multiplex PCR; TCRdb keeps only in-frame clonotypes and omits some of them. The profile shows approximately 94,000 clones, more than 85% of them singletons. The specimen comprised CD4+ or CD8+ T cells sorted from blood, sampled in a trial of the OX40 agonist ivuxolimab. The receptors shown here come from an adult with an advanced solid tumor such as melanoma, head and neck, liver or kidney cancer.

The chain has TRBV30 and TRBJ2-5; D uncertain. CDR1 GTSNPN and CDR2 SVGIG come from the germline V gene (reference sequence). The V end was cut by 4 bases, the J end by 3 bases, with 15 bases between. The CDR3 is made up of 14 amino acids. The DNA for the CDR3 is TGTGCCTGGACCCCCCAGGTCCGGGAAGAGACCCAGTACTTC. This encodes CAWTPQVREETQYF.

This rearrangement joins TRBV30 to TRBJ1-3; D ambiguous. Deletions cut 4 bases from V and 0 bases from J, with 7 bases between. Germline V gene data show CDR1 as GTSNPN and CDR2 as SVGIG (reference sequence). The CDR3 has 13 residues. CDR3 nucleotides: TGTGCCTGGATACGAGACTCTGGAAACACCATATATTTT. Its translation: CAWIRDSGNTIYF.

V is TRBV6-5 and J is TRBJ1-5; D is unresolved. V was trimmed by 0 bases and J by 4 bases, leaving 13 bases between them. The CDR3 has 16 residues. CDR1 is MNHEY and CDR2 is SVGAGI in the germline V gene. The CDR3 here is CASSYSRPSWNQPQHF. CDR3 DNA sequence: TGTGCCAGCAGTTACTCGAGGCCAAGTTGGAATCAGCCCCAGCATTTT.

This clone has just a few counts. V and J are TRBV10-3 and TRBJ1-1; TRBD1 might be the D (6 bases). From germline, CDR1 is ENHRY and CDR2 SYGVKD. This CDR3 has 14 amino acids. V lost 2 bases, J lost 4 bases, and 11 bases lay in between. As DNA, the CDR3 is TGTGCCATCAGTGAGGAGGGGGTACTCACTGAAGCTTTCTTT. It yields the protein CAISEEGVLTEAFF.

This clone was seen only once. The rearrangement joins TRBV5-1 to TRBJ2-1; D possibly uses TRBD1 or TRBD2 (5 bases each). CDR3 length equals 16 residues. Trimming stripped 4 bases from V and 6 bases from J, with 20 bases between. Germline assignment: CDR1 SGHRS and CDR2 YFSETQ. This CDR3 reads CASSTPGTAPGNEQFF. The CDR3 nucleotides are TGCGCCAGCAGCACCCCCGGGACCGCACCGGGCAATGAGCAGTTCTTC.

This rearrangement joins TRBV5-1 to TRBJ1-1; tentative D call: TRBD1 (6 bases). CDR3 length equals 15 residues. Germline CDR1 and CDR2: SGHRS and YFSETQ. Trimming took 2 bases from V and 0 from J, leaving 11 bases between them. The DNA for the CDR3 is TGCGCCAGCAGCTTAAGGGGGAACATGAACACTGAAGCTTTCTTT. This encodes CASSLRGNMNTEAFF.

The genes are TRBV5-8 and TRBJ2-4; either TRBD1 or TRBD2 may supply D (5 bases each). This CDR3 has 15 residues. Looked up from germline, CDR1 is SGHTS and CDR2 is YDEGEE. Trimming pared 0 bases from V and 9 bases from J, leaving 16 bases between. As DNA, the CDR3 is TGTGCCAGCAGCTTGGACGGGCATGGGGGAAGCATTCAGTACTTC. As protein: CASSLDGHGGSIQYF.

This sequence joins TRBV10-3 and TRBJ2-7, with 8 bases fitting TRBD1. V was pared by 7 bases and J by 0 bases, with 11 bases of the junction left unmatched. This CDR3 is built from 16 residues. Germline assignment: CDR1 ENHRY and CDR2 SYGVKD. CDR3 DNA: TGTGCCATCAACAACAAACCGGGACAGGTCTCCTACGAGCAGTACTTC. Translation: CAINNKPGQVSYEQYF.

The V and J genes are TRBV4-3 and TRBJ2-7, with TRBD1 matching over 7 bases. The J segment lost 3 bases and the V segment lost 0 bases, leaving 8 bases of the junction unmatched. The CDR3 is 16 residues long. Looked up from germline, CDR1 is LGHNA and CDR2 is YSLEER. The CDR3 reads CASSQDPTGEGYEQYF. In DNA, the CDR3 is TGCGCCAGCAGCCAAGATCCTACAGGGGAAGGCTACGAGCAGTACTTC.

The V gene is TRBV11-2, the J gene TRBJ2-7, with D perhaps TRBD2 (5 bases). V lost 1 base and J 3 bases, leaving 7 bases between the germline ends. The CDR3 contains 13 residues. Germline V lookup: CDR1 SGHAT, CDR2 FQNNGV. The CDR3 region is CASSLAGDYEQYF. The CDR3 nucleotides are TGTGCCAGCAGCTTAGCCGGGGACTACGAGCAGTACTTC.

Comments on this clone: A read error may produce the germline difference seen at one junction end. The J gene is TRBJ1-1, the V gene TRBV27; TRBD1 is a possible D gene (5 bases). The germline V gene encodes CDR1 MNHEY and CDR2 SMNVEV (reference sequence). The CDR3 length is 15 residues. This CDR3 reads CASSISGFGNTEAFF. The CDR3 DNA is TGTGCCAGCAGTATATCAGGGTTCGGGAACACTGAAGCTTTCTTT.

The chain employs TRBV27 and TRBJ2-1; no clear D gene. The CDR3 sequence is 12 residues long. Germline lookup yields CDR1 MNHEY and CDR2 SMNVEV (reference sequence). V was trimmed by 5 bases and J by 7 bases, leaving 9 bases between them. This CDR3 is CASSPRSNEQFF. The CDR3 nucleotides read TGTGCCAGCAGTCCTCGATCTAATGAGCAGTTCTTC.

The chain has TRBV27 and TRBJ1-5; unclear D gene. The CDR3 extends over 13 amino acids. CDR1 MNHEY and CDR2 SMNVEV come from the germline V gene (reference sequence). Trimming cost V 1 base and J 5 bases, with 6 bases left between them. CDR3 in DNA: TGTGCCAGCAGTTTATTCGGGGATCAGCCCCAGCATTTT. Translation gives CASSLFGDQPQHF.

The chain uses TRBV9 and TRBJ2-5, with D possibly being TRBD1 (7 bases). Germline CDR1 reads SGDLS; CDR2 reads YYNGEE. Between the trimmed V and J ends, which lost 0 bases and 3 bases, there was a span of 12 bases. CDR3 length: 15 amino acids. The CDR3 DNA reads TGTGCCAGCAGCGTAGGAGGAGGGGGCGAAGAGACCCAGTACTTC. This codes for CASSVGGGGEETQYF.

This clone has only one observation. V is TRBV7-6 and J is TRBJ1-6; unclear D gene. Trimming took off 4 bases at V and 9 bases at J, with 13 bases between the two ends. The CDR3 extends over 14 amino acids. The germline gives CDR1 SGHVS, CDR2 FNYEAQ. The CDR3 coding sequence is TGTGCCAGCAGCTCAGGCGGTAGTAGTTCACCCCTCCACTTT. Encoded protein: CASSSGGSSSPLHF.

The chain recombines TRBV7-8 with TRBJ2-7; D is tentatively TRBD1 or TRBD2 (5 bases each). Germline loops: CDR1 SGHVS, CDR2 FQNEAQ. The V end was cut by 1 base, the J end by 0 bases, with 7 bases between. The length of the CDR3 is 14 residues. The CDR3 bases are TGTGCCAGCAGCTTAGGAGGGGACTCCTACGAGCAGTACTTC. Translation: CASSLGGDSYEQYF.

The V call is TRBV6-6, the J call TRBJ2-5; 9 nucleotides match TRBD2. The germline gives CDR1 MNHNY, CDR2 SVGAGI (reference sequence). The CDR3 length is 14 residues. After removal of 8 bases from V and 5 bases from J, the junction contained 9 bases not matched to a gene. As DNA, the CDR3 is TGTGCCAGCCTGGGGCTAGCGGGGCGGGAGACCCAGTACTTC. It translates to CASLGLAGRETQYF.

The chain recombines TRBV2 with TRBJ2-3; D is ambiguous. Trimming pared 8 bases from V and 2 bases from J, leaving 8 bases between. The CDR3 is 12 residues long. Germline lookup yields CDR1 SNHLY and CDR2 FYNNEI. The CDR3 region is CASLRTTDTQYF. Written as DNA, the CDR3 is TGTGCCAGCCTTAGGACCACAGATACGCAGTATTTT.

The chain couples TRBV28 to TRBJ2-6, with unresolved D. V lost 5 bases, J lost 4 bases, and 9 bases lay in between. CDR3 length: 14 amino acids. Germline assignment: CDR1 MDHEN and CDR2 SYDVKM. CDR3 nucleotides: TGTGCCAGCAGTCCCCTCTCCGGGGCCAACGTCCTGACTTTC. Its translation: CASSPLSGANVLTF.

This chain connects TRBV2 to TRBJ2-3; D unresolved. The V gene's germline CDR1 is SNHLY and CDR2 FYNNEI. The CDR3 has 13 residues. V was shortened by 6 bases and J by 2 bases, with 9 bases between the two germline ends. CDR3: CASRSLNTDTQYF. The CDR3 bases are TGTGCCAGCAGGTCATTGAACACAGATACGCAGTATTTT.

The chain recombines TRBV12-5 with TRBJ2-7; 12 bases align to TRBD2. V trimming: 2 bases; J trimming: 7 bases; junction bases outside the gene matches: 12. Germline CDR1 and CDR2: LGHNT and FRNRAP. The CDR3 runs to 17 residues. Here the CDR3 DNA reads TGTGCTAGTGGTTTGCAACCTAGCGGGGGGGCCAGGAGAGAGCAGTACTTC. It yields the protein CASGLQPSGGARREQYF.

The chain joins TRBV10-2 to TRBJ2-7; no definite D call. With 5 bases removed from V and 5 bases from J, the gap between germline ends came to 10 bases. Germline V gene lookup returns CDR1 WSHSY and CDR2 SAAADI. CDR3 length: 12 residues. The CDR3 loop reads CASSRFADEQYF. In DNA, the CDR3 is TGCGCCAGCAGTAGATTCGCGGACGAGCAGTACTTC.

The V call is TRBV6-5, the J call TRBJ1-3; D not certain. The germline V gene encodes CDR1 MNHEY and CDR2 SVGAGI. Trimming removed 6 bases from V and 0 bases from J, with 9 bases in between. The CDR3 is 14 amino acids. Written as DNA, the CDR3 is TGTGCCAGCAGCCCAGCTAGCTCTGGAAACACCATATATTTT. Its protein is CASSPASSGNTIYF.

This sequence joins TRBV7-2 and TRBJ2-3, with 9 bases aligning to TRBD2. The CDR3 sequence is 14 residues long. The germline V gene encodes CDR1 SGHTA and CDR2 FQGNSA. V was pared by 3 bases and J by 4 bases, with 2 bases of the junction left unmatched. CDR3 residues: CASSFSGSADTQYF. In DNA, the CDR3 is TGTGCCAGCAGCTTTAGCGGGAGCGCAGATACGCAGTATTTT. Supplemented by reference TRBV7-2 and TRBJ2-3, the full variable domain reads GAGVSQSPSNKVTEKGKDVELRCDPISGHTALYWYRQSLGQGLEFLIYFQGNSAPDKSGLPSDRFSAERTGGSVSTLTIQRTQQEDSAVYLCASSFSGSADTQYFGPGTRLTVL.

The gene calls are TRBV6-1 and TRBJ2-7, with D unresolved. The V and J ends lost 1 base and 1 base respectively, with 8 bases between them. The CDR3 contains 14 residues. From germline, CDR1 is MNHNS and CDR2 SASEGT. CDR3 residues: CASSEVSFSYEQYF. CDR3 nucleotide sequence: TGTGCCAGCAGTGAAGTCAGCTTTTCCTACGAGCAGTACTTC.